Listed below are T cell receptor beta chains from one sample, sequenced in a study of cytotoxic CD8 clonotypes in ibrutinib-treated CLL. Sequenced by immunoSEQ multiplex PCR; TCRdb stores in-frame clones only, minus some. The repertoire holds 250,000 to 350,000 clones, approximately 76% seen once, with about 5.8% in the top ten. Sequenced material: PBMCs, taken at disease progression, from a patient treated with ibrutinib. These receptors were taken from a human donor with chronic lymphocytic leukemia. Both conserved end residues are part of each CDR3. The D gene is left open where the match is weak.

TRBV7-8	.	TRBJ2-3	CASSLEWMVGTDTQYF	TGTGCCAGCAGCTTAGAGTGGATGGTTGGCACAGATACGCAGTATTTT
TRBV15	.	TRBJ2-1	CATSAGDIYNEQFF	TGTGCCACCAGCGCCGGCGATATATACAATGAGCAGTTCTTC
TRBV12-2	.	TRBJ2-5	CASRLGGQAQETQYF	TGTGCAAGTCGCTTAGGAGGACAGGCCCAAGAGACCCAGTACTTC
TRBV19	.	TRBJ1-1	CASYQGLLNTEAFF	TGTGCCAGTTACCAAGGCCTTCTGAACACTGAAGCTTTCTTT
TRBV29-1	.	TRBJ2-7	CSVEMDPSYEQYF	TGCAGCGTTGAAATGGACCCGAGCTACGAGCAGTACTTC
TRBV11-2	.	TRBJ2-5	CASSSPYSQETQYF	TGTGCCAGCAGCTCGCCTTACAGCCAAGAGACCCAGTACTTC
TRBV27	TRBD1	TRBJ2-7	CASRDRGLFYEQYF	TGTGCCAGCAGGGACAGGGGCCTTTTTTACGAGCAGTACTTC
TRBV5-1	.	TRBJ2-3	CASGGNPGTDTQYF	TGCGCCAGCGGAGGCAACCCCGGCACAGATACGCAGTATTTT
TRBV7-8	TRBD1	TRBJ1-2	CASSGGTGGLYGYTF	TGTGCCAGCAGCGGCGGGACAGGGGGCCTCTATGGCTACACCTTC
TRBV12-5	.	TRBJ2-5	CASGADTGVQETQYF	TGTGCTAGTGGCGCCGATACGGGGGTTCAAGAGACCCAGTACTTC
TRBV15	.	TRBJ1-2	CATSRADRNYGYTF	TGTGCCACCAGCAGAGCTGACAGAAACTATGGCTACACCTTC
TRBV5-4	TRBD1	TRBJ2-7	CASSKDRATNSYEQYF	TGTGCCAGCAGCAAGGACAGGGCAACCAACTCCTACGAGCAGTACTTC
TRBV27	.	TRBJ2-3	CASSWTPTDTQYF	TGTGCCAGCAGTTGGACGCCCACAGATACGCAGTATTTT
TRBV18	.	TRBJ1-5	CASTRKSNQPQHF	TGTGCCAGCACACGAAAAAGCAATCAGCCCCAGCATTTT
TRBV18	TRBD1	TRBJ1-2	CASSSRGGGYTF	TGTGCCAGCTCTTCCAGGGGGGGAGGCTACACCTTC
TRBV10-3	.	TRBJ2-3	CAISEGGVGTDTQYF	TGTGCCATCAGCGAAGGGGGAGTTGGCACAGATACGCAGTATTTT